The clone carrying this T cell receptor beta chain was seen more than once but under ten times. Its antigen is not known. This entry comes from a study of CD8 T cells in ankylosing spondylitis. Findings and limits, study-wide: Roughly 8 highly homologous variants formed a TCR beta motif that appeared characteristic of ankylosing spondylitis blood.

TCRdb redid the calling of the 5' RACE reads with MiXCR, one entry per CDR3 protein. The table records roughly 400,000 distinct CDR3 sequences, approximately 20% of them present only once. From germline, CDR1 is SGHNT and CDR2 YENEEA. The CDR3 extends over 13 amino acids. The V gene lost 5 bases and the J gene lost 9 bases, with 14 bases spanning the gap. This sequence originates from a male donor with ankylosing spondylitis. The chain recombines TRBV11-3 with TRBJ2-1; TRBD1 might be the D (6 bases). Specimen: blood, either unsorted or a sorted T cell fraction (not recorded which). CDR3 nucleotides: TGTGCCAGCAGCCTTAGTCAGGGGTCTGAGCAGTTCTTC. Amino acids: CASSLSQGSEQFF.